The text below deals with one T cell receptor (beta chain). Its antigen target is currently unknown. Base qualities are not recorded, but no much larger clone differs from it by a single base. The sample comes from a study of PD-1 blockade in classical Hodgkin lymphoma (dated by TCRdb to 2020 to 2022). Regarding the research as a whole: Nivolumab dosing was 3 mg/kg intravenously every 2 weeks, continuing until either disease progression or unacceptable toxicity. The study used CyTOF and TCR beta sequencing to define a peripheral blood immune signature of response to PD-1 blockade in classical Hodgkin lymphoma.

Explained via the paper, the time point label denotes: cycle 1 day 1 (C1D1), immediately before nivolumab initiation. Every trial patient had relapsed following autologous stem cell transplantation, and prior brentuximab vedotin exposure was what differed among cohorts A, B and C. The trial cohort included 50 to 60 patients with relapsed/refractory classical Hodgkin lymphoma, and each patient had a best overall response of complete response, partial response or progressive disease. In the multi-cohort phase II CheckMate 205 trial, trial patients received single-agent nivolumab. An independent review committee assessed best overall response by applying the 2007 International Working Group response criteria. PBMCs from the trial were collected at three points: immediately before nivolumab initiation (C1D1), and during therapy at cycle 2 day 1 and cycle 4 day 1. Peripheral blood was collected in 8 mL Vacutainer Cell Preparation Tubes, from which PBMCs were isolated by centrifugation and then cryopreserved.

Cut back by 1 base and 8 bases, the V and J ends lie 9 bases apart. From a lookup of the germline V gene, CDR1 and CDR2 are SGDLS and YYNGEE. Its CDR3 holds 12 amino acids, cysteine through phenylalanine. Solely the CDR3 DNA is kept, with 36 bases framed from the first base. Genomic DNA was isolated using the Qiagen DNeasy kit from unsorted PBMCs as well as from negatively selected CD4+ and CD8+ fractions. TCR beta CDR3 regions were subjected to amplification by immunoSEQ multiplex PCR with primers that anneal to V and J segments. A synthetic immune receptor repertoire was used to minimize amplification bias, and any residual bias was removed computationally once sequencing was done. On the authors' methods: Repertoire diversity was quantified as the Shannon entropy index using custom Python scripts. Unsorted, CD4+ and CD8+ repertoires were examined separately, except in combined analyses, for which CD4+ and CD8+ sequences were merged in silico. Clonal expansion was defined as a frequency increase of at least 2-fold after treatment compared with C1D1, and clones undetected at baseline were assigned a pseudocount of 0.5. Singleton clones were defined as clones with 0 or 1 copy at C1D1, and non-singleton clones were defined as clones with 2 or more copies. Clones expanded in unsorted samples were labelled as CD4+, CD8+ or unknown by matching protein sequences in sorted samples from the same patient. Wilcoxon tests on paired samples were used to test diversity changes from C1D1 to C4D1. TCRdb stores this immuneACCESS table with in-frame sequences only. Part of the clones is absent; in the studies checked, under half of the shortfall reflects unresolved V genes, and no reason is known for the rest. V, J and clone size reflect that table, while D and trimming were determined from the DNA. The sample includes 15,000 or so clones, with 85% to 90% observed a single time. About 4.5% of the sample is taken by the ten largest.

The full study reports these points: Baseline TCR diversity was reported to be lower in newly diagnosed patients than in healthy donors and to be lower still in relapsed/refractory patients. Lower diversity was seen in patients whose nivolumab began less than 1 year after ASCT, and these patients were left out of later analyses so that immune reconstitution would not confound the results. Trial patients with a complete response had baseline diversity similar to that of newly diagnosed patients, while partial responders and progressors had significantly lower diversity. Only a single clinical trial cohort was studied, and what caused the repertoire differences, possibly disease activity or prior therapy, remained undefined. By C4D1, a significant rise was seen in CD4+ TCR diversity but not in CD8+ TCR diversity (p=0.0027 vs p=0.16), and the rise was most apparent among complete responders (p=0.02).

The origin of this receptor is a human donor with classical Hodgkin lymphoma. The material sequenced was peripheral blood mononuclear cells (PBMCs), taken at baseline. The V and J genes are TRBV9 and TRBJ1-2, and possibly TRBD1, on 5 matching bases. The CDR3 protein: CASSVRGDGYTF. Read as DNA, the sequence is TGTGCCAGCAGCGTACGAGGGGACGGCTACACCTTC.